This record covers a single T cell receptor (beta chain). Original processing notes: It was from reference gene primer amplification that nucleated cell counts were estimated. Measured with immunoSEQ multiplex PCR; TCRdb has only the in-frame clones, and not every one. That table furnishes V, J and clone size, whereas the DNA furnished D and trimming. This repertoire shows some 210,000 clones, roughly four fifths found once; its top ten account for about 12%. In germline, CDR1 is SGHRS, CDR2 YFSETQ. This CDR3 is built from 17 residues. V was pared by 1 base and J by 1 base, with 14 bases between. The data originate from a study of blood T cell repertoires in COVID-19.

This TCR was sampled from a woman aged 40 to 50 with acute or convalescent COVID-19. The chain carries TRBV5-1 and TRBJ2-2; maybe TRBD2 (5 bases). Sequencing was performed on peripheral blood. This CDR3 reads CASSLLRLAGNTGELFF. CDR3 in DNA: TGCGCCAGCAGCTTGTTAAGGCTAGCCGGGAACACCGGGGAGCTGTTTTTT.